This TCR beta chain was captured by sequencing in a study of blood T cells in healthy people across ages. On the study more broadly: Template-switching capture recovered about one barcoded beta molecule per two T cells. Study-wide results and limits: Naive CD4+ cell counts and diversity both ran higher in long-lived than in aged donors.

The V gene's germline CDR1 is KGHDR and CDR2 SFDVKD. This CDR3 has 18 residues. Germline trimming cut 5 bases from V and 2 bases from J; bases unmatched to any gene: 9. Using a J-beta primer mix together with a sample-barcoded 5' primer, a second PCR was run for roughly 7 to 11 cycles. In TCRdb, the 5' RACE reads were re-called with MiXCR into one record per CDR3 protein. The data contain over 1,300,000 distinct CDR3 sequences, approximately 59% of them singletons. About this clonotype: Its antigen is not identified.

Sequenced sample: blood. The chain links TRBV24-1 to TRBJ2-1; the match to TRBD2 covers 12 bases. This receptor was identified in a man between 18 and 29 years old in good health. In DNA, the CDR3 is TGTGCCACCAGTGCCCTGAGACTAGCGGGGGCGGCCTACAATGAGCAGTTCTTC. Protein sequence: CATSALRLAGAAYNEQFF.